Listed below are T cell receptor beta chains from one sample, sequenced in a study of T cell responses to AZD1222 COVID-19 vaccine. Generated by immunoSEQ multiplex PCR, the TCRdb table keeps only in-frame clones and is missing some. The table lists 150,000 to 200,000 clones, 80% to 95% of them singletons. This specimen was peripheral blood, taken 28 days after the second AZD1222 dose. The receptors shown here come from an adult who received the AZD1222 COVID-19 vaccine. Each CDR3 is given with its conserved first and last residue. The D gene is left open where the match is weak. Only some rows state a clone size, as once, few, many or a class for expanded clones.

CDR3nt: TGTGCCAGCAGCACCTTCAGGAATGAGCAGTTCTTC; CDR3aa: CASSTFRNEQFF; abundance: -; j_gene: TRBJ2-1; d_gene: -; v_gene: TRBV12-3/TRBV12-4
CDR3nt: TGTGCCAGCAGCTTAGTAGGTGGGATTAAGCAGTATTTT; CDR3aa: CASSLVGGIKQYF; abundance: -; j_gene: TRBJ2-3; d_gene: -; v_gene: TRBV7-2
CDR3nt: TGCGCCAGCAGCCAAGTTGGGGACGTGACCCAGTACTTC; CDR3aa: CASSQVGDVTQYF; abundance: -; j_gene: TRBJ2-5; d_gene: -; v_gene: TRBV4-1
CDR3nt: TGTGCCAGCAGTCCGGGACAGGGCCAAGAGACCCAGTACTTC; CDR3aa: CASSPGQGQETQYF; abundance: few; j_gene: TRBJ2-5; d_gene: TRBD1; v_gene: TRBV6-6
CDR3nt: TGTGCCAGTAGTATCCGCAGGGGGGACGGCTACACCTTC; CDR3aa: CASSIRRGDGYTF; abundance: -; j_gene: TRBJ1-2; d_gene: TRBD1; v_gene: TRBV19
CDR3nt: TGTGCCAGCAGCTCGGGACTAGGTTCCTACAATGAGCAGTTCTTC; CDR3aa: CASSSGLGSYNEQFF; abundance: -; j_gene: TRBJ2-1; d_gene: TRBD2; v_gene: TRBV5-5
CDR3nt: TGTGCCAGCAGCTTAGCGCCACAGAACACAGATACGCAGTATTTT; CDR3aa: CASSLAPQNTDTQYF; abundance: -; j_gene: TRBJ2-3; d_gene: -; v_gene: TRBV7-2
CDR3nt: TGTGCCAGCAGAACGGACAGGGCTAGCAATCAGCCCCAGCATTTT; CDR3aa: CASRTDRASNQPQHF; abundance: few; j_gene: TRBJ1-5; d_gene: TRBD1; v_gene: TRBV7-8
CDR3nt: TGTGCCAGCAGCGTTCGACAGGGCACTAATGAAAAACTGTTTTTT; CDR3aa: CASSVRQGTNEKLFF; abundance: -; j_gene: TRBJ1-4; d_gene: TRBD1; v_gene: TRBV9
CDR3nt: TGTGCCAGCAGTTACCGTCAGGGTGAATACGAGCAGTACTTC; CDR3aa: CASSYRQGEYEQYF; abundance: -; j_gene: TRBJ2-7; d_gene: -; v_gene: TRBV6-5
CDR3nt: TGTGCCAGCAGTTTCCTGATGACTGGCTACACCTTC; CDR3aa: CASSFLMTGYTF; abundance: -; j_gene: TRBJ1-2; d_gene: -; v_gene: TRBV6-2/TRBV6-3
CDR3nt: TGCGCCAGCAGCCCTGTAGAGCGGACTGACACCGGGGAGCTGTTTTTT; CDR3aa: CASSPVERTDTGELFF; abundance: -; j_gene: TRBJ2-2; d_gene: -; v_gene: TRBV5-1
CDR3nt: TGTGCCAGCAGCTCAGGGGCTAGCGGGAACGAGCAGTACTTC; CDR3aa: CASSSGASGNEQYF; abundance: -; j_gene: TRBJ2-7; d_gene: TRBD2; v_gene: TRBV9
CDR3nt: TGCAGCGTTGAAGATCGGAAACCCGCCCAGGGAGTTGGGTATGGCTACACCTTC; CDR3aa: CSVEDRKPAQGVGYGYTF; abundance: -; j_gene: TRBJ1-2; d_gene: -; v_gene: TRBV29-1
CDR3nt: TGTGCCTGGAGTGGAAGCCTTCCGGATGAGCAGTTCTTC; CDR3aa: CAWSGSLPDEQFF; abundance: -; j_gene: TRBJ2-1; d_gene: -; v_gene: TRBV30
CDR3nt: TGTGCCAGTAGTATTAGCCCCCTAGCGGGAGGGCTCTACGAGCAGTACTTC; CDR3aa: CASSISPLAGGLYEQYF; abundance: -; j_gene: TRBJ2-7; d_gene: TRBD2; v_gene: TRBV19
CDR3nt: TGTGCCAGCAGGAGGGACGGATGGAATGAAAAACTGTTTTTT; CDR3aa: CASRRDGWNEKLFF; abundance: -; j_gene: TRBJ1-4; d_gene: -; v_gene: TRBV2
CDR3nt: TGTGCCAGCAGTTCCGTCGTGGGGGAGACCCAGTACTTC; CDR3aa: CASSSVVGETQYF; abundance: -; j_gene: TRBJ2-5; d_gene: -; v_gene: TRBV6-5
CDR3nt: TGTGCCAGCAGCGCCAGCGATTCTGGAAACACCATATATTTT; CDR3aa: CASSASDSGNTIYF; abundance: -; j_gene: TRBJ1-3; d_gene: -; v_gene: TRBV11-2
CDR3nt: TGCGCCAGCAGGGGTGGGACAGCGGAAAAACTGTTTTTT; CDR3aa: CASRGGTAEKLFF; abundance: -; j_gene: TRBJ1-4; d_gene: TRBD1; v_gene: TRBV5-1